The 17 T cell receptor beta chains below come from one sample, sequenced in a study of blood T cell repertoires in COVID-19. Using immunoSEQ multiplex PCR, the repertoire was profiled, and TCRdb retains in-frame clones only, with some absent. The data hold 250,000 or so clones, with 90% observed a single time. Sample: peripheral blood. All receptors come from a woman aged 55-69 years with COVID-19, enrolled during active disease.

The J gene is TRBJ2-7, the V gene TRBV19; TRBD1 matches 8 bases. The CDR3 extends over 11 amino acids. V trimming: 3 bases; J trimming: 12 bases; junction bases outside the gene matches: 4. Germline V gene data show CDR1 as LNHDA and CDR2 as SQIVND (reference sequence). The CDR3 region is CASSIRDRMYF. The DNA for the CDR3 is TGTGCCAGTAGTATCCGGGACAGGATGTACTTC.

V gene TRBV5-5 combines with J gene TRBJ1-2, with TRBD1 identical over 8 bases. Trimming removed 2 bases from V and 7 bases from J; junction bases left unmatched: 13. The CDR3 has 16 amino acids. CDR1 and CDR2 (germline): SGHKS, YYEKEE (reference sequence). The CDR3 loop is CASSFWDRSLVGGYTF. The CDR3 DNA sequence: TGTGCCAGCAGCTTTTGGGACAGGTCTTTAGTCGGTGGCTACACCTTC. The variable domain in full, completed from reference TRBV5-5 and TRBJ1-2, reads DAGVTQSPTHLIKTRGQQVTLRCSPISGHKSVSWYQQVLGQGPQFIFQYYEKEERGRGNFPDRFSARQFPNYSSELNVNALLLGDSALYLCASSFWDRSLVGGYTFGSGTRLTVV.

This clone showed up just once. This chain connects TRBV9 to TRBJ2-2, with 8 bases fitting TRBD2. Germline V gene data show CDR1 as SGDLS and CDR2 as YYNGEE. Trimming cost V 0 bases and J 6 bases; bases outside gene matches: 7. The CDR3 totals 16 residues. In DNA form, the CDR3 reads TGTGCCAGCAGCGTAGTACCGGGGGGGCGATCCGGGGAGCTGTTTTTT. Encoded protein: CASSVVPGGRSGELFF. Full variable domain (outside the CDR3, taken from reference TRBV9 and TRBJ2-2): DSGVTQTPKHLITATGQRVTLRCSPRSGDLSVYWYQQSLDQGLQFLIQYYNGEERAKGNILERFSAQQFPDLHSELNLSSLELGDSALYFCASSVVPGGRSGELFFGEGSRLTVL.

This clone showed up just once. This chain joins TRBV14 and TRBJ2-7; unclear D gene. The CDR3 loop spans 12 amino acids. V was cut by 1 base and J by 3 bases, with 4 bases left in between. Germline V CDR1 and CDR2: SGHDN, FVKESK. The CDR3 nucleotides are TGTGCCAGCAGCCAAGTCTTCTACGAGCAGTACTTC. Its translation is CASSQVFYEQYF.

V usage is TRBV4-2 and J usage is TRBJ1-1; D is perhaps TRBD1 (6 bases). In germline, CDR1 is LGHNA, CDR2 YNFKEQ. CDR3 length: 17 residues. Trimming pared 0 bases from V and 4 bases from J, leaving 18 bases between. CDR3 coding DNA: TGTGCCAGCAGCCAAGAAGTCGGCAGGGGATCGGGCACTGAAGCTTTCTTT. It is translated as CASSQEVGRGSGTEAFF.

The chain recombines TRBV5-1 with TRBJ1-5, with a possible D match to TRBD1 (5 bases). CDR1 is SGHRS, CDR2 YFSETQ, per germline. The V gene lost 4 bases and the J gene lost 3 bases, with 11 bases spanning the gap. This CDR3 comprises 14 residues. CDR3 sequence reads: CASSPGLTNQPQHF. CDR3 in DNA: TGCGCCAGCAGCCCGGGACTTACCAATCAGCCCCAGCATTTT.

The chain has TRBV11-3 and TRBJ2-1, with 9 positions matching TRBD1. The V gene end was trimmed by 5 bases and the J gene end by 10 bases; junction bases not matched to a gene: 6. This CDR3 spans 13 amino acids. Germline values: CDR1 SGHNT, CDR2 YENEEA. This CDR3 reads CASSKYRGQEQFF. Written as DNA, the CDR3 is TGTGCCAGCAGCAAGTACAGGGGGCAGGAGCAGTTCTTC.

The CDR3 spells CASSQRLSLGGSTGANTEAFF. CDR3 in DNA: TGCGCCAGCAGCCAAAGGTTATCCCTAGGGGGAAGTACAGGGGCGAACACTGAAGCTTTCTTT. The chain couples TRBV4-1 to TRBJ1-1, with TRBD1 identical over 7 bases. The length of the CDR3 is 21 residues. Unmatched junction bases numbered 22, after V lost 2 bases and J lost 1 base. Germline CDR1 and CDR2: MGHRA and YSYEKL.

This chain uses TRBV10-3 with TRBJ2-7; 8 nucleotides line up with TRBD2. Unmatched junction bases numbered 9, after V lost 5 bases and J lost 6 bases. The CDR3 is 14 amino acids. Germline V CDR1 and CDR2: ENHRY, SYGVKD. The CDR3 region has the DNA TGTGCCATCAGTTCTATGGAGCGGGGGCGCGAGCAGTACTTC. Its protein is CAISSMERGREQYF.

This clone showed up just once. V and J are TRBV5-1 and TRBJ1-1; tentatively, D is TRBD1 (5 bases). V was shortened by 6 bases and J by 1 base, with 19 bases between the two germline ends. This CDR3 comprises 16 residues. The germline gives CDR1 SGHRS, CDR2 YFSETQ. The CDR3, as DNA: TGCGCCAGCACCCCGCGCGGGGCAGACAGGAACACTGAAGCTTTCTTT. This translates into CASTPRGADRNTEAFF.

This rearrangement joins TRBV5-1 to TRBJ1-1; D gene unclear. The V gene's germline CDR1 is SGHRS and CDR2 YFSETQ. The V end was cut by 1 base, the J end by 8 bases, with 18 bases between. CDR3 length: 15 residues. CDR3 DNA sequence: TGCGCCAGCAGCTTGCAATCCAGGTTGAGGGAAGAAGCTTTCTTT. Translation gives CASSLQSRLREEAFF.

The chain is built from TRBV7-8 and TRBJ2-5; no clear D gene. V was trimmed by 1 base and J by 5 bases, leaving 14 bases between them. There are 15 residues in the CDR3. Per germline, CDR1 SGHVS and CDR2 FQNEAQ. In DNA, the CDR3 is TGTGCCAGCAGCTTAGTCACCGGTGGTGTGGAGACCCAGTACTTC. Protein: CASSLVTGGVETQYF.

Notes on this clone: Other DNA sequences within the sample encode an identical CDR3. The rearrangement joins TRBV7-8 to TRBJ2-7; tentative D call: TRBD1 (6 bases). V was trimmed by 1 base and J by 0 bases, leaving 7 bases between them. The germline gives CDR1 SGHVS, CDR2 FQNEAQ. This CDR3 has 14 residues. CDR3 nucleotides: TGTGCCAGCAGCTTAGGGACAGCCTCCTACGAGCAGTACTTC. It yields the protein CASSLGTASYEQYF.

This clone was seen once. This chain joins TRBV5-1 and TRBJ2-1, with 7 bases lining up with TRBD2. The CDR3 loop spans 16 amino acids. The V gene end was trimmed by 7 bases and the J gene end by 8 bases; junction bases not matched to a gene: 18. Germline V gene data show CDR1 as SGHRS and CDR2 as YFSETQ. The CDR3 nucleotides read TGCGCCAGCTGGGAGGGGTGGGGTATCAAAGGGGATGAGCAGTTCTTC. This sequence encodes CASWEGWGIKGDEQFF.

The rearrangement joins TRBV7-2 to TRBJ1-2, with D perhaps TRBD1 (5 bases). The CDR3 loop spans 15 amino acids. V was cut by 2 bases and J by 8 bases, with 18 bases left in between. The V gene's germline CDR1 is SGHTA and CDR2 FQGNSA. The CDR3 reads CASSLNLVKGLGYTF. The CDR3 DNA reads as TGTGCCAGCAGCTTAAATTTGGTAAAGGGGCTGGGCTACACCTTC.

This clone was observed a single time. J is TRBJ2-7 and V is TRBV2; TRBD1 might be the D (5 bases). The CDR3 contains 13 residues. The V and J ends lost 6 bases and 6 bases respectively, with 15 bases between them. Per the germline V gene, CDR1 is SNHLY and CDR2 is FYNNEI. CDR3 coding DNA: TGTGCCAGCAGCGTCACACAGGTGTTCGAGCAGTACTTC. Amino acids: CASSVTQVFEQYF.

The chain couples TRBV16 to TRBJ1-4; a possible D gene is TRBD1 (5 bases). Trimming took 0 bases from V and 8 from J, leaving 10 bases between them. Germline V gene data show CDR1 as KGHSY and CDR2 as FQNENV. This CDR3 has 14 amino acids. CDR3 region: CASSQSSGREKLFF. For the CDR3, the DNA is TGTGCCAGCAGCCAATCGTCAGGGAGGGAAAAACTGTTTTTT.